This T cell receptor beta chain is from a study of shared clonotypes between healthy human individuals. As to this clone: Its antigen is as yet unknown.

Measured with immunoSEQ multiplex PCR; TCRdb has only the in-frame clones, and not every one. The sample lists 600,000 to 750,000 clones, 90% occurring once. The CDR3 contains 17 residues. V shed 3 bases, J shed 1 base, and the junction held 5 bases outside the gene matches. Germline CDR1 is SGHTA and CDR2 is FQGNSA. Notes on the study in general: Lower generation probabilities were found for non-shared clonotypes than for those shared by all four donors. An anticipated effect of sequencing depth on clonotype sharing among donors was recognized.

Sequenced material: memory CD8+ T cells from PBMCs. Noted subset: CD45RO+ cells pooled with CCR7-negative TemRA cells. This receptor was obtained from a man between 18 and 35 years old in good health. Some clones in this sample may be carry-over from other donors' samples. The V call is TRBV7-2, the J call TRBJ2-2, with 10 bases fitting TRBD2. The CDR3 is CASSLGPSGRNTGELFF. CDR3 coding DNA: TGTGCCAGCAGCTTGGGTCCTAGCGGGAGGAACACCGGGGAGCTGTTTTTT.